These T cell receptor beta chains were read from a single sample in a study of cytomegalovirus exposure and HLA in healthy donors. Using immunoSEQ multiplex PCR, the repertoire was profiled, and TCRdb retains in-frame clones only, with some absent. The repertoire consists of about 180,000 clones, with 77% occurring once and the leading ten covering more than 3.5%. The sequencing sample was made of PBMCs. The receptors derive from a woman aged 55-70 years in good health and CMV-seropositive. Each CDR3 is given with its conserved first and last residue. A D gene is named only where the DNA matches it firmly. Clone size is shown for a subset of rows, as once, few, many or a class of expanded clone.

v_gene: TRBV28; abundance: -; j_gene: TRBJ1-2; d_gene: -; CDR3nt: TGTGCCAGCAGTGACCAGGAACTCTATGGCTACGCCTTC; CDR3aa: CASSDQELYGYAF
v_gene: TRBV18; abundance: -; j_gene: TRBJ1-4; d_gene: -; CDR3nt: TGTGCCAGCTCACCAAGCGAGACAACTAATGAAAAACTGTTTTTT; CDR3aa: CASSPSETTNEKLFF
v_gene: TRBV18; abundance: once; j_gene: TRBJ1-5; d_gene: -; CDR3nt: TGTGCCAGCTCACCATCCCGGAGGGGAGGTAATCAGCCCCAGCATTTT; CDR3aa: CASSPSRRGGNQPQHF
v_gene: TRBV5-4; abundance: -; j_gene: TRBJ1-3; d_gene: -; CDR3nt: TGTGCCAGCAGCTTGGCCGCGGGGGTGGCTGGAAACACCATATATTTT; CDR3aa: CASSLAAGVAGNTIYF
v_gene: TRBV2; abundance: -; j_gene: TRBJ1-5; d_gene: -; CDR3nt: TGTGCCAGGTCTACCGGGAGTGATCAGCCCCAGCATTTT; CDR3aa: CARSTGSDQPQHF
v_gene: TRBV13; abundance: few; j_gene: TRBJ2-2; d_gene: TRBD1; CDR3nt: TGTGCCAGCAGCCCGGACAGGGGGCGAAGCACCGGGGAGCTGTTTTTT; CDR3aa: CASSPDRGRSTGELFF
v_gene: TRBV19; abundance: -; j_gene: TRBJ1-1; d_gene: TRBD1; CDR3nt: TGTGCCAGTAGTATAGGAGACAGGGGTCTTACTGAAGCTTTCTTT; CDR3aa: CASSIGDRGLTEAFF
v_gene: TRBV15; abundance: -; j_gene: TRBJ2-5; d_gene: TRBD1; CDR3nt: TGTGCCACCAGCAATAACAGGGGGCGGGAGACCCAGTACTTC; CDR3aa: CATSNNRGRETQYF
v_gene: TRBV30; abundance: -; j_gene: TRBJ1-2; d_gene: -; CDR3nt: TGTGCACGAACCCCCGGGGGCTACACCTTC; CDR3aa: CARTPGGYTF
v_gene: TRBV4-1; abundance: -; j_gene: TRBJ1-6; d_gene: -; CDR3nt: TGCGCCAGCAGCCACGCAACAGGGTTTAATTCACCCCTCCACTTT; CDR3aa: CASSHATGFNSPLHF
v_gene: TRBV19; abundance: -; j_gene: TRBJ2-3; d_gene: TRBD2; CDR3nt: TGTGCCAGTAGTATCCTTCAGGTAGCGGGGTCGACAGATACGCAGTATTTT; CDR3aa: CASSILQVAGSTDTQYF
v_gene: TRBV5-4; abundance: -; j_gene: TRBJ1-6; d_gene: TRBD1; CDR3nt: TGTGCCAGCAGTACCCCCGGGACAGGCGCTACATCACCCCTCCACTTT; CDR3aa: CASSTPGTGATSPLHF
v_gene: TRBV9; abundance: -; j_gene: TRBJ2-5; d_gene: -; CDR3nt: TGTGCCAGCAGCGTAGCTGGCGGGGTAAATCGAGAGACCCAGTACTTC; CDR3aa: CASSVAGGVNRETQYF
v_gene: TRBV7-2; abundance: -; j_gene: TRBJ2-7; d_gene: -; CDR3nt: TGTGCCACCGGAGTGGGGGCCGGGCAGTACTTC; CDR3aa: CATGVGAGQYF
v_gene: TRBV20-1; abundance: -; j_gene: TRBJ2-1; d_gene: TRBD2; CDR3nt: TGCAGTGCTACAGCGGGGGGACCCTCGTTCTTC; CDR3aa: CSATAGGPSFF
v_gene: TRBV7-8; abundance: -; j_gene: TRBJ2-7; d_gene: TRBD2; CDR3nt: TGTGCCAGCAGCTTATCCGGGCTAGCGGGGTCTTACGAGCAGTACTTC; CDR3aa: CASSLSGLAGSYEQYF
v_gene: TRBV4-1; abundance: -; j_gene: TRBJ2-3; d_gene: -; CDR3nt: TGCGCCAGCAGCCAAGAGACTTTAGCGGCTAGCACAGATACGCAGTATTTT; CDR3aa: CASSQETLAASTDTQYF
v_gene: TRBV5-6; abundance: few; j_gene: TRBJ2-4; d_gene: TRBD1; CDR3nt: TGTGCCAGCAGCTTGGCCCAGGGGGCTTTCGACATTCAGTACTTC; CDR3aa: CASSLAQGAFDIQYF
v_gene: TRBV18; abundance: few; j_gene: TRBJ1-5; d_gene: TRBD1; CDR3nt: TGTGCCAGCTCACCGGGGACAGGGCTAAATCAGCCCCAGCATTTT; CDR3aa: CASSPGTGLNQPQHF
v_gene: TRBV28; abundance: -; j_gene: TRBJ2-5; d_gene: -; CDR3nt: TGTGCCAGCAGTTTGGGCCTCGGGAGGGGGCTCGCCTCGTACTTC; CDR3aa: CASSLGLGRGLASYF